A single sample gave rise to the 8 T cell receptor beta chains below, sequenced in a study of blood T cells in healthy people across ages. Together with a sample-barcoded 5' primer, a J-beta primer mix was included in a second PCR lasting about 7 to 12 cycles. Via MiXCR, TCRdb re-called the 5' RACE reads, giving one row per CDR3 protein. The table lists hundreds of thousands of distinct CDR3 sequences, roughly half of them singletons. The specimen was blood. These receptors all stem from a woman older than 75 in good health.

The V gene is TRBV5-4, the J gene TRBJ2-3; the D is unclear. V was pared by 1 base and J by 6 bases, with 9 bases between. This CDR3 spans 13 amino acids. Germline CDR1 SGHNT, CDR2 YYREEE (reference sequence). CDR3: CASSLLNEDTQYF. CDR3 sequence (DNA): TGTGCCAGCAGCTTGTTAAACGAGGATACGCAGTATTTT.

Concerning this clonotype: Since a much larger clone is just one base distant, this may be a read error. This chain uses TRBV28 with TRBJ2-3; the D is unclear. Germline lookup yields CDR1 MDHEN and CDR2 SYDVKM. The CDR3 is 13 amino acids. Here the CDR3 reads CVSSPAQMDTQYF. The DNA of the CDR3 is TGTGTCAGCAGCCCGGCCCAGATGGATACGCAGTATTTT.

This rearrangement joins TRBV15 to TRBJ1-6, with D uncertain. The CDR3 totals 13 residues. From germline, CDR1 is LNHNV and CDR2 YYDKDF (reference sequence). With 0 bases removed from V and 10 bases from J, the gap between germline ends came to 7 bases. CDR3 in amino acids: CATSRDSQSPLHF. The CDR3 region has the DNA TGTGCCACCAGCAGAGATTCTCAGTCACCCCTCCACTTT.

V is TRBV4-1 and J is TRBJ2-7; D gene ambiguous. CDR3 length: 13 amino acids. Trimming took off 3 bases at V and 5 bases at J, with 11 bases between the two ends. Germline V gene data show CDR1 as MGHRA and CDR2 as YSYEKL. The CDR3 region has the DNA TGCGCCAGCAGCCAGGATCCGCCGGACGAGCAGTACTTC. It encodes CASSQDPPDEQYF.

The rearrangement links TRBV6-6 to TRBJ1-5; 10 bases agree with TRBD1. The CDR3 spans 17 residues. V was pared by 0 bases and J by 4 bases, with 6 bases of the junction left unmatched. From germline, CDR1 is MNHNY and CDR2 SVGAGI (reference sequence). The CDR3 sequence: CASSYSNPGQGNQPQHF. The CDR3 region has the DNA TGTGCCAGCAGTTACTCTAATCCGGGACAGGGGAATCAGCCCCAGCATTTT.

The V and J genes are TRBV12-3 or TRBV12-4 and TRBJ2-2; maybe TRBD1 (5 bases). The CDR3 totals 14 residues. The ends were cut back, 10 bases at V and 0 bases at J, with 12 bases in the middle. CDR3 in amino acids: CATRPGSNTGELFF. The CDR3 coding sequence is TGTGCCACCAGACCAGGGTCGAACACCGGGGAGCTGTTTTTT.

Here the CDR3 reads CASSLGTRAPHQPQHF. CDR3 bases: TGTGCCAGCAGCTTGGGGACAAGGGCTCCCCATCAGCCCCAGCATTTT. V is TRBV11-2 and J is TRBJ1-5; perhaps TRBD1 as D (6 bases). The CDR3 consists of 16 residues. CDR1 SGHAT and CDR2 FQNNGV come from the germline V gene. Trimming removed 3 bases at V and 5 bases at J, with 17 bases between.

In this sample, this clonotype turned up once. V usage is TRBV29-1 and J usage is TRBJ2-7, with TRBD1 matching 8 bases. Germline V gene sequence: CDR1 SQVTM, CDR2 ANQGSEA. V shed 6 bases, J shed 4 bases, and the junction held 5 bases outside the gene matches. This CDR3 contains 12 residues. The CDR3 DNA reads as TGCAGCGTAAGACAGGGGAGGTACGAGCAGTACTTC. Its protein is CSVRQGRYEQYF.